A selection of T cell receptor beta chains follows, all from one sample in a study of T cell repertoires in cytomegalovirus infection. TCRdb processed the reads anew with MiXCR; each CDR3 protein has one entry. This table holds roughly 70,000 distinct CDR3 sequences, approximately 22% found once. Antigens of these TCRs are unknown. This specimen was CD8+ T cells from cultured PBMCs, taken from culture after CMV antigen stimulation. The receptors originated from a human donor in good health (CMV status not recorded). Some clones in this sample may be carry-over from other donors' samples. Both conserved end residues are part of each CDR3. The D gene is left open where the match is weak. Size is stated for part of the rows, as once, few or many counts, or as a class when the clone is expanded.

>TRBJ2-5|-|TRBV7-6|few
TGTGCCAGCAGCTTCCTCATCGGGCGTAAAGAGACCCAGTACTTC
CASSFLIGRKETQYF
>TRBJ2-1|TRBD1|TRBV29-1|-
TGCAGCGTTGGACAGGGTTACAATGAGCAGTTCTTC
CSVGQGYNEQFF
>TRBJ2-1|-|TRBV7-7|-
TGTGCTAGCAGCCATACTCAGGGCTATGAGCAGTTCTTC
CASSHTQGYEQFF
>TRBJ1-2|-|TRBV7-9|-
TGTGCCAGCAGCTTAGCTCGGTGGGCCGATGGCTACACCTTC
CASSLARWADGYTF
>TRBJ1-6|-|TRBV6-2/TRBV6-3|many
TGTGCCAGCAGTTACTGGACAGACAATAATTCACCCCTCCACTTT
CASSYWTDNNSPLHF
>TRBJ1-3|-|TRBV12-3/TRBV12-4|few
TGTGCCAGCAGTTTCCCTCTTGGAGGGCCTGGAAACACCATATATTTT
CASSFPLGGPGNTIYF
>TRBJ2-1|-|TRBV19|-
TGTGCCAGTAGTATTTGGGGTGGGAACAATGAGCAGTTCTTC
CASSIWGGNNEQFF
>TRBJ1-1|-|TRBV2|-
TGTGCCAGCAGTGAAGCTACGGCAGCGAACACTGAAGCTTTCTTT
CASSEATAANTEAFF
>TRBJ1-5|-|TRBV7-2|-
TGTGCCAGCAGCTTAGCGCCCGACGGTTTCAATCAGCCCCAGCATTTT
CASSLAPDGFNQPQHF
>TRBJ2-4|-|TRBV6-6|-
TGTGCCAGCAGTTACTCGTTCGCAGAAACCCTAGCCAAAAACATTCAGTACTTC
CASSYSFAETLAKNIQYF
>TRBJ1-6|-|TRBV20-1|-
TGCAGTGCTAGAGCCTTGCGTTTAAACCGGGCTAGTTCACCCCTCCACTTT
CSARALRLNRASSPLHF
>TRBJ2-7|TRBD1|TRBV6-1|few
TGTGCCAGCACCCGGGACAGGGAAACCTCCTACGAGCAGTACTTC
CASTRDRETSYEQYF
>TRBJ1-2|-|TRBV27|-
TGTGCCAGCAGTTTATACGCAGGAGACTATGGCTACACCTTC
CASSLYAGDYGYTF
>TRBJ2-3|-|TRBV10-3|many
TGTGCCATCAGTGACGTCAGGCCAGATACGCAGTATTTT
CAISDVRPDTQYF
>TRBJ2-5|-|TRBV7-9|-
TGTGCCAGCAGCCCGAGGGACTCTACCCAGTACTTC
CASSPRDSTQYF
>TRBJ1-1|TRBD1|TRBV12-3/TRBV12-4|-
TGTGCCAGCAGTATGAACAGGGGGCCCACTGAAGCTTTCTTT
CASSMNRGPTEAFF
>TRBJ2-1|TRBD2|TRBV5-6|few
TGTGCCACCACTGGGGGGGGTAGCTCCTACAATGAGCAGTTCTTC
CATTGGGSSYNEQFF
>TRBJ1-5|-|TRBV6-5|few
TGTGCCAGTGCGATCGGACGCAATCAGCCCCAGCATTTT
CASAIGRNQPQHF
>TRBJ2-7|TRBD2|TRBV7-2|few
TGTGCCAGCAGTCATGGACTAGCGGGCTACGAGCAGTACTTC
CASSHGLAGYEQYF
>TRBJ1-6|-|TRBV4-1|-
TGCGCCAGCAGGGGACTCCCGAGCTCCTATAATTCACCCCTCCACTTT
CASRGLPSSYNSPLHF